The 15 T cell receptor beta chains presented below share a single source sample, sequenced in a study of shared clonotypes between healthy human individuals. The assay was immunoSEQ multiplex PCR, and TCRdb's table has in-frame clones only and misses some. The sample holds about 600,000 clones; around 78% are singletons and the top ten take about 12%. The material sequenced was PBMCs. The source is a woman between 40 and 50 years old in good health. Some clones in this sample may be carry-over from other donors' samples.

The V and J genes are TRBV15 and TRBJ2-5; 8 bases line up with TRBD2. Germline loops: CDR1 LNHNV, CDR2 YYDKDF (reference sequence). The ends lost 3 bases at V and 3 bases at J; junction bases unmatched: 6. The CDR3 covers 15 residues. The CDR3 here is CATSRRTGGKETQYF. The CDR3 coding sequence is TGTGCCACCAGCAGGCGCACGGGAGGGAAAGAGACCCAGTACTTC.

V gene TRBV5-6 combines with J gene TRBJ1-2; TRBD1 matches at 7 bases. Germline-derived CDR1 and CDR2 are SGHDT and YYEEEE. The CDR3 sequence is 15 residues long. Trimming cost V 6 bases and J 1 base; bases outside gene matches: 9. The CDR3 nucleotides are TGTGCCAGCATCAGTTGGTACAGGGGTAACTATGGCTACACCTTC. It yields the protein CASISWYRGNYGYTF.

This chain links TRBV19 with TRBJ1-1; D is undetermined. Germline values: CDR1 LNHDA, CDR2 SQIVND (reference sequence). CDR3 length equals 14 residues. Deletions cut 4 bases from V and 5 bases from J, with 14 bases between. CDR3 DNA sequence: TGTGCCAGTAGTACCCCCCGCGGGAATACTGAAGCTTTCTTT. As protein: CASSTPRGNTEAFF.

CDR3 sequence (DNA): TGTGCCAGCAGCAAGACTCCGGGGGCCCAGTACTTC. This sequence encodes CASSKTPGAQYF. This sequence joins TRBV7-2 and TRBJ2-5, with TRBD2 as a possible D gene (6 bases). The CDR3 covers 12 residues. Per the germline V gene, CDR1 is SGHTA and CDR2 is FQGNSA. Trimming pared 5 bases from V and 9 bases from J, leaving 13 bases between.

The rearrangement joins TRBV2 to TRBJ2-7, with no clear D. V lost 8 bases and J lost 0, with 8 bases in between. This CDR3 region has 12 residues. CDR1 is SNHLY, CDR2 FYNNEI, per germline. CDR3 DNA: TGTGCCAGCTCCGACATCTCCTACGAGCAGTACTTC. Translated, it gives CASSDISYEQYF.

This clone was detected only a few times. The V call is TRBV10-1, the J call TRBJ2-7; TRBD1 matches at 8 bases. The CDR3 has 13 amino acids. In germline, CDR1 is WNHNN, CDR2 SYGVQD (reference sequence). Trimming at V came to 3 bases and at J to 3 bases, leaving 1 base not matched to a gene. CDR3 bases: TGCGCCAGCAGTGAAACAGGGGGCTACGAGCAGTACTTC. It translates to CASSETGGYEQYF.

This chain links TRBV7-9 with TRBJ2-7; D ambiguous. Germline V lookup: CDR1 SEHNR, CDR2 FQNEAQ (reference sequence). Trimming removed 0 bases at V and 3 bases at J, with 6 bases between. The CDR3 length is 13 residues. In DNA, the CDR3 is TGTGCCAGCAGCTTAGCCCCATACTACGAGCAGTACTTC. Translation: CASSLAPYYEQYF.

This chain joins TRBV6-5 and TRBJ2-7; no clear D gene. This CDR3 region has 14 residues. Germline V gene lookup returns CDR1 MNHEY and CDR2 SVGAGI. V lost 2 bases, J lost 2 bases, and 10 bases lay in between. CDR3 region: CASSYREGTYEQYF. DNA for the CDR3: TGTGCCAGCAGTTACAGGGAAGGTACCTACGAGCAGTACTTC.

The rearrangement links TRBV28 to TRBJ1-5; TRBD1 agrees at 8 bases. Germline V lookup: CDR1 MDHEN, CDR2 SYDVKM. This CDR3 is 16 amino acids long. After removal of 1 base from V and 5 bases from J, the junction contained 7 bases not matched to a gene. The CDR3 DNA follows: TGTGCCAGCAGTTTATTGGGACAGGACTTGGATCAGCCCCAGCATTTT. Residues: CASSLLGQDLDQPQHF.

A single count supports this clone. A much more abundant neighbour one base away suggests this may be a read error. This chain joins TRBV27 and TRBJ2-1; 8 bases agree with TRBD2. The CDR3 runs 16 residues. Germline V CDR1 and CDR2: MNHEY, SMNVEV (reference sequence). CDR3 sequence (DNA): TGTACCAGCAGTCTCCAACCCCTAGCGGGCTACAATGAGCAGTTCTTC. The encoded protein is CTSSLQPLAGYNEQFF.

This clone turned up a few times. The V gene is TRBV4-1, the J gene TRBJ2-3, with D perhaps TRBD1 (6 bases). Trimming cost V 4 bases and J 3 bases, with 14 bases left between them. CDR3 size: 15 residues. CDR1 is MGHRA and CDR2 is YSYEKL in the germline V gene. CDR3 bases: TGCGCCAGCAGCCCCCCGAGAGGGGGAACAGATACGCAGTATTTT. Its protein product is CASSPPRGGTDTQYF.

This clone has just a few counts. The chain carries TRBV25-1 and TRBJ2-1; no definite D call. V lost 1 base, J lost 6 bases, and 7 bases lay in between. The CDR3 has 13 residues. CDR1 and CDR2 (germline): MGHDK, SYGVNS. CDR3 sequence reads: CASSEFRTNEQFF. The CDR3 DNA follows: TGTGCCAGCAGTGAATTTCGTACCAATGAGCAGTTCTTC.

The genes are TRBV30 and TRBJ1-5; TRBD1 might be the D (5 bases). Trimming left V 3 bases short and J 7 bases short, with 13 bases between. The CDR3 consists of 13 residues. The germline gives CDR1 GTSNPN, CDR2 SVGIG (reference sequence). The CDR3 protein is CAWSSQGDQPQHF. CDR3 nucleotide sequence: TGTGCCTGGAGCAGTCAGGGTGACCAGCCCCAGCATTTT.

This clone was seen a handful of times. At the DNA level, this CDR3 is encoded by other sequences in the same sample as well. The V call is TRBV6-4, the J call TRBJ1-1, with 10 nucleotides matching TRBD1. The V segment lost 5 bases and the J segment 6 bases; nucleotides outside the gene matches: 3. Germline V gives CDR1 MRHNA, CDR2 SNTAGT. The CDR3 is 13 amino acids. In DNA form, the CDR3 reads TGTGCCAGCAGTCGGGACAGGGGAGCTGAAGCTTTCTTT. It translates to CASSRDRGAEAFF.

This rearrangement joins TRBV28 to TRBJ1-2; tentatively, D is TRBD1 (5 bases). Looked up from germline, CDR1 is MDHEN and CDR2 is SYDVKM. V dropped 5 bases and J dropped 8 bases, with 15 bases sitting between them. CDR3 size: 13 residues. CDR3 region: CASSPTGKEGYTF. CDR3 DNA: TGTGCCAGCAGTCCCACAGGCAAGGAGGGCTACACCTTC.